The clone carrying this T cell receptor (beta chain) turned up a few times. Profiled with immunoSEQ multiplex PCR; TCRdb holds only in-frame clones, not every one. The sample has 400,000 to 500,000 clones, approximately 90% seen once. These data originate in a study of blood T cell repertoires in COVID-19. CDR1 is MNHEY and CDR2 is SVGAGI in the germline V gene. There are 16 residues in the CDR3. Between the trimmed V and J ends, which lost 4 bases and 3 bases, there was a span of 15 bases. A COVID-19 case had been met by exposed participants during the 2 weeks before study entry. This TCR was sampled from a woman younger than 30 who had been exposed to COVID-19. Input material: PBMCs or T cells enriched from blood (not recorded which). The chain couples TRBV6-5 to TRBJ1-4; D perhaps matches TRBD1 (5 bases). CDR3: CASSSSPGGANEKLFF. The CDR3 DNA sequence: TGTGCCAGCAGTTCATCGCCGGGGGGGGCTAATGAAAAACTGTTTTTT.